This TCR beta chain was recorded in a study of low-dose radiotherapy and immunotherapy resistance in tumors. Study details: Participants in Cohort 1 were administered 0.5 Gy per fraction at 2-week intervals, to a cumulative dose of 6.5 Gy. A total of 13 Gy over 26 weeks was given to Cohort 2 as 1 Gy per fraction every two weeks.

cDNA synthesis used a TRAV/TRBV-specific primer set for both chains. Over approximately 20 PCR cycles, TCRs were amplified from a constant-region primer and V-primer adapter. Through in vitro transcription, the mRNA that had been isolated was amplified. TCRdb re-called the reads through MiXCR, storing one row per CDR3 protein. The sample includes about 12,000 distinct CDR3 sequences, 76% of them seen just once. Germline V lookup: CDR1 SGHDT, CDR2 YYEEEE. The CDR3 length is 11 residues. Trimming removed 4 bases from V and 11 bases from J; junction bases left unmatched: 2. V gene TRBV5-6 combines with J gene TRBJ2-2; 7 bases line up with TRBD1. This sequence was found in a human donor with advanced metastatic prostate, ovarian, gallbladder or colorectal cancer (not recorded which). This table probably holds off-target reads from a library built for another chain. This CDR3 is CASSGQVELFF. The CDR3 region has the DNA TGTGCCAGCAGCGGACAGGTTGAGCTGTTTTTT.